This TCR beta chain was captured by sequencing in a study of graft-versus-host responses after intestinal transplantation. Study information: Transplantation in recipients was multivisceral, liver-intestinal, or isolated intestinal.

Concerning this clone itself: Antigen specificity is unknown.

Study results and limitations: Peak circulating GvH clone levels were associated with early post-transplant HvG declines. There were GvH clones found in recipient marrow, and some of them appeared first in ileum or blood. Graft-versus-host to host-versus-graft clonal ratios in allografts were high in patients with graft-donor T cell macrochimerism.

Repertoires were generated with immunoSEQ multiplex PCR, while TCRdb's copy carries only in-frame clones and drops some. The sample consists of about 71,000 clones, about nine tenths of them appearing once. The V end lost 1 base, the J end lost 0 bases, and 7 bases lay between the germline ends. Looked up from germline, CDR1 is SGHDN and CDR2 is FVKESK. The length of the CDR3 is 16 residues. V and J are TRBV14 and TRBJ1-6; D is unclear. This TCR was sampled from a human donor who received an intestinal transplant. The specimen comprised unstimulated CD8+ T cells sorted from spleen or lymph node cells, sampled before intestinal transplant. Here the CDR3 reads CASSQVMSSYNSPLHF. In nucleotides, the CDR3 is TGTGCCAGCAGCCAAGTTATGAGCTCCTATAATTCACCCCTCCACTTT.